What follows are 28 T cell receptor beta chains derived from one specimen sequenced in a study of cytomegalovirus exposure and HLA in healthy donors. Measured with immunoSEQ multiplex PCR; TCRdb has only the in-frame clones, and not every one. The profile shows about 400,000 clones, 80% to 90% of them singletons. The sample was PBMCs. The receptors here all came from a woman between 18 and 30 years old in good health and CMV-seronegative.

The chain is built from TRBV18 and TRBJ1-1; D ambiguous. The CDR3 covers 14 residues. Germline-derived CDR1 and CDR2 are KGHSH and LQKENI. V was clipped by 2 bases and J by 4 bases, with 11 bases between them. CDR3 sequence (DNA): TGTGCCAGCTCACCAAATTCGGAGGGCACTGAAGCTTTCTTT. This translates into CASSPNSEGTEAFF.

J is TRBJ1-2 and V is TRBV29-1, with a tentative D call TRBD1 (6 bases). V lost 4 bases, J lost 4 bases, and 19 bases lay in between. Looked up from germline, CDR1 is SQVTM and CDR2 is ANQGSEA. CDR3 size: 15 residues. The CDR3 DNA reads TGCAGCGTTGTTTGGGGGGGCGCTTCCTCCTATGGCTACACCTTC. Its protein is CSVVWGGASSYGYTF.

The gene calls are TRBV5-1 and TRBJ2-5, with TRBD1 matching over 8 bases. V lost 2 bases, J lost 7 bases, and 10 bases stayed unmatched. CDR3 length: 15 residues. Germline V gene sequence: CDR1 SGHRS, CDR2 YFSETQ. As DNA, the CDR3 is TGCGCCAGCAGCTTTTCACAGGGGGTCGAACGGACCCAGTACTTC. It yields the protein CASSFSQGVERTQYF.

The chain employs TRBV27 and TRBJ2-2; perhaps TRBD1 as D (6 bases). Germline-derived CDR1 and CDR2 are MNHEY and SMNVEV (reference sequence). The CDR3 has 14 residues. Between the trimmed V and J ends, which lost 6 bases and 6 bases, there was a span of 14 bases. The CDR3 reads CASRAAGASGELFF. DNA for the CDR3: TGTGCCAGCAGGGCCGCAGGGGCGTCCGGGGAGCTGTTTTTT.

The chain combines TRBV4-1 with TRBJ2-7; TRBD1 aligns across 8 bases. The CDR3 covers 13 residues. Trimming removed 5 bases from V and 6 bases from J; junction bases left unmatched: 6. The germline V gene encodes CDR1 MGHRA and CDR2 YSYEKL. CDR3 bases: TGCGCCAGCAGCTCCCGGACAGGGCGCGAGCAGTACTTC. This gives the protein CASSSRTGREQYF.

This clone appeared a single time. The DNA of the CDR3 is TGTGCCAGCAGCTTAGTCAGGGGGCCTGACACCATATATTTT. Protein product: CASSLVRGPDTIYF. The J gene is TRBJ1-3, the V gene TRBV7-9; TRBD1 aligns across 8 bases. This CDR3 has 14 amino acids. With V trimmed by 1 base and J by 8 bases, 4 bases remained unmatched. Looked up from germline, CDR1 is SEHNR and CDR2 is FQNEAQ (reference sequence).

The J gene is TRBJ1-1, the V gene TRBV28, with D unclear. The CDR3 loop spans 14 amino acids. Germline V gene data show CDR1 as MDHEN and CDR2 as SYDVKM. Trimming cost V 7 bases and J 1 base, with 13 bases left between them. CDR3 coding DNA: TGTGCCAGCACCCAAAGCCGGGGGAACACTGAAGCTTTCTTT. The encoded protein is CASTQSRGNTEAFF.

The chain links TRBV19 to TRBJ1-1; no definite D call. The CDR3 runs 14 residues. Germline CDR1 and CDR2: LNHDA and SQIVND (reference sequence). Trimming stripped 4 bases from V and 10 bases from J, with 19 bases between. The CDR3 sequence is CASSTFDSRSGAFF. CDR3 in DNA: TGTGCCAGTAGTACTTTTGACTCCCGCTCTGGAGCTTTCTTT.

CDR3 amino acids: CASSLQVSGNTIYF. The CDR3, as DNA: TGTGCCAGCAGTTTACAGGTCTCTGGAAACACCATATATTTT. The rearrangement joins TRBV21-1 to TRBJ1-3; whether TRBD1, the table's D call, matches the DNA was not checked. TRBV21-1 is annotated as a pseudogene. The CDR3 extends over 14 amino acids.

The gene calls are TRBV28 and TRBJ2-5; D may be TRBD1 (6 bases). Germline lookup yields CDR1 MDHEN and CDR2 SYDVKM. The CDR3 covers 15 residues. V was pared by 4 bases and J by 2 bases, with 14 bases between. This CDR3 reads CASSWFFGQQETQYF. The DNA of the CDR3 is TGTGCCAGCAGTTGGTTCTTTGGACAGCAAGAGACCCAGTACTTC. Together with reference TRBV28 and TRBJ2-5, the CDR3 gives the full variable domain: DVKVTQSSRYLVKRTGEKVFLECVQDMDHENMFWYRQDPGLGLRLIYFSYDVKMKEKGDIPEGYSVSREKKERFSLILESASTNQTSMYLCASSWFFGQQETQYFGPGTRLLVL.

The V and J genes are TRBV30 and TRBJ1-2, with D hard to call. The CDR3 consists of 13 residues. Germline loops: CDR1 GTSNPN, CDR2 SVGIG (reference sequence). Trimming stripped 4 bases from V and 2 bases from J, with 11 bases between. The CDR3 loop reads CAWIEDLNYGYTF. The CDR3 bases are TGTGCCTGGATAGAGGATTTAAACTATGGCTACACCTTC.

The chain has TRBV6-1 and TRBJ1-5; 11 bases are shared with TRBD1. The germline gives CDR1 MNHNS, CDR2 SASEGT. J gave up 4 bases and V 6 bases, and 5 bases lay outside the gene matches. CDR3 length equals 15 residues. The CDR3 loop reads CASSYRDRGNQPQHF. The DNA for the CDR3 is TGTGCCAGCAGCTACCGGGACAGGGGGAATCAGCCCCAGCATTTT.

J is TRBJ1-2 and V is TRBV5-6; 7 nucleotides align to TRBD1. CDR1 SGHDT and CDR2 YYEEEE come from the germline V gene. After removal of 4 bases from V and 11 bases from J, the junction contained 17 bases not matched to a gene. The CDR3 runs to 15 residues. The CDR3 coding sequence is TGTGCCAGCAGCCCCGGGGACAGCTCAATCCGACGGTACACCTTC. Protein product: CASSPGDSSIRRYTF.

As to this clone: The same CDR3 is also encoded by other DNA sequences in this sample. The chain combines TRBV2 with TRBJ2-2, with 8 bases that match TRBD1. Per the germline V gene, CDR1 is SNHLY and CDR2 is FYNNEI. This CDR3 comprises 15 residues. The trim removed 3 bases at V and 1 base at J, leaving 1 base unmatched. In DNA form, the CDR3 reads TGTGCCAGCAGTGAGGGACAGGTGAACACCGGGGAGCTGTTTTTT. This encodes CASSEGQVNTGELFF.

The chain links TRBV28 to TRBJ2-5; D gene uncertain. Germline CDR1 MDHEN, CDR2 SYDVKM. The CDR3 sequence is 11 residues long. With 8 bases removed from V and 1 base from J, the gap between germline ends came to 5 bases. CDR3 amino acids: CASDSQETQYF. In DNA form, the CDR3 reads TGTGCCAGCGATAGCCAAGAGACCCAGTACTTC.

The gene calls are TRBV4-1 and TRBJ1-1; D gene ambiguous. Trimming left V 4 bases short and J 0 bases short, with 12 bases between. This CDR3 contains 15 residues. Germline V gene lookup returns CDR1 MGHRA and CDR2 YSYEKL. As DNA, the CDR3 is TGCGCCAGCAGCCCCGGAGTAGCAATGAACACTGAAGCTTTCTTT. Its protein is CASSPGVAMNTEAFF.

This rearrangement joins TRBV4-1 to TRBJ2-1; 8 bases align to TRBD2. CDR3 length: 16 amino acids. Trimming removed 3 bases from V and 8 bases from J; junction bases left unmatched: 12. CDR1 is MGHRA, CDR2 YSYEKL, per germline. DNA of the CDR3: TGCGCCAGCAGCCACGTTGGTGCGGGGGGCTGGGATGAGCAGTTCTTC. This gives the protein CASSHVGAGGWDEQFF.

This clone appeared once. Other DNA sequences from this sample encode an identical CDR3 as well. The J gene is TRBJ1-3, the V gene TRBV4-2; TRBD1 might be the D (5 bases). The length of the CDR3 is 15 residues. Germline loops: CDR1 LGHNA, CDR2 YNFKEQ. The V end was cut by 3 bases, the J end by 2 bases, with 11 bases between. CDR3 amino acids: CASSQDGGAGNTIYF. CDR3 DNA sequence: TGTGCCAGCAGCCAGGACGGAGGGGCTGGAAACACCATATATTTT.

CDR3 region: CASSTPLGTGRDEQFF. For the CDR3, the DNA is TGTGCCAGCAGCACCCCATTGGGGACAGGGAGGGATGAGCAGTTCTTC. This chain joins TRBV9 and TRBJ2-1; 9 bases align to TRBD1. Per the germline V gene, CDR1 is SGDLS and CDR2 is YYNGEE. The CDR3 runs 16 residues. The junction had 13 bases not matched to a gene; V was cut back by 4 bases and J by 8 bases.

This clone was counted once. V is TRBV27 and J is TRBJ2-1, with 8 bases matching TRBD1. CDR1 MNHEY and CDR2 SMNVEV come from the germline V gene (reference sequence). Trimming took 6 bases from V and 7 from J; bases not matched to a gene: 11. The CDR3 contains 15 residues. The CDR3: CASSLGQGMGNEQFF. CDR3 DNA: TGTGCCAGCAGCTTAGGACAGGGAATGGGGAATGAGCAGTTCTTC.

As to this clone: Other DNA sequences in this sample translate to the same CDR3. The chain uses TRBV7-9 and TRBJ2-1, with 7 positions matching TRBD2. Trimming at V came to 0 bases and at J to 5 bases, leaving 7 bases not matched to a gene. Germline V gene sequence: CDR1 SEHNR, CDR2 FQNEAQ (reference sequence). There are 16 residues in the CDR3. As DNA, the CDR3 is TGTGCCAGCAGCTTAGCCGGGGGGAGGGTTAACAATGAGCAGTTCTTC. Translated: CASSLAGGRVNNEQFF. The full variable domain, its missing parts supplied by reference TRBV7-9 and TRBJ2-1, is DTGVSQNPRHKITKRGQNVTFRCDPISEHNRLYWYRQTLGQGPEFLTYFQNEAQLEKSRLLSDRFSAERPKGSFSTLEIQRTEQGDSAMYLCASSLAGGRVNNEQFFGPGTRLTVL.

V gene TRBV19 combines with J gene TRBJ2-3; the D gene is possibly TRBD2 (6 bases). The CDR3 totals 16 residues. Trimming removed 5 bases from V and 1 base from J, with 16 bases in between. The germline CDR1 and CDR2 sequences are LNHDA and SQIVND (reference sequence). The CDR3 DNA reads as TGTGCCAGTAGTTCGGGGCGGGACTCTGGCACAGATACGCAGTATTTT. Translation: CASSSGRDSGTDTQYF.

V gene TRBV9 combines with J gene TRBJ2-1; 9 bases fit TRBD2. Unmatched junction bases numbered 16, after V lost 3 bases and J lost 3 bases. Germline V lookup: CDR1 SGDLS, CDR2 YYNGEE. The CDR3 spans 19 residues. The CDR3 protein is CASSAHPTGTTSGYNEQFF. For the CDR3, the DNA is TGTGCCAGCAGCGCACACCCGACAGGCACGACTAGCGGCTACAATGAGCAGTTCTTC. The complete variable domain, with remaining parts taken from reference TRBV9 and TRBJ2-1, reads DSGVTQTPKHLITATGQRVTLRCSPRSGDLSVYWYQQSLDQGLQFLIQYYNGEERAKGNILERFSAQQFPDLHSELNLSSLELGDSALYFCASSAHPTGTTSGYNEQFFGPGTRLTVL.

The CDR3 region has the DNA TGTGCCAGCACCACGACAGGGGGAGAGACCCAGTACTTC. Translating it yields CASTTTGGETQYF. This chain uses TRBV6-5 with TRBJ2-5, with 9 bases that match TRBD1. Germline CDR1 is MNHEY and CDR2 is SVGAGI. V gave up 7 bases and J gave up 4 bases; unmatched junction bases: 4. This CDR3 contains 13 residues.

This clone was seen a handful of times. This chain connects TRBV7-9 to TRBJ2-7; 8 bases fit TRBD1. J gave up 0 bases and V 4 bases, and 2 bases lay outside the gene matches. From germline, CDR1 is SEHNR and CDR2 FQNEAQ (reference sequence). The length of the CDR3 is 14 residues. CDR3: CASSSTGASYEQYF. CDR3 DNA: TGTGCCAGCAGCTCGACAGGGGCCTCCTACGAGCAGTACTTC.

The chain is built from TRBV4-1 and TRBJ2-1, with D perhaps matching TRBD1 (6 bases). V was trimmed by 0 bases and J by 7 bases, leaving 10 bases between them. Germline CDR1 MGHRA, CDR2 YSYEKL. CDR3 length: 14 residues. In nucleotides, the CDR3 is TGCGCCAGCAGCCAAGAGGGCAGGGGAAATGAGCAGTTCTTC. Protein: CASSQEGRGNEQFF.

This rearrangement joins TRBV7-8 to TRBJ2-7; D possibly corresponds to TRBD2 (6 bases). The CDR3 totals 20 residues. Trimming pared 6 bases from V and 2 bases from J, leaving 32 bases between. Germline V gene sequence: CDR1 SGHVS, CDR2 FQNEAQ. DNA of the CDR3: TGTGCCAGCAGTCAAAGTTTCGTCATCAAAGCGGGCCGTTTACCCTACGAGCAGTACTTC. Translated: CASSQSFVIKAGRLPYEQYF.

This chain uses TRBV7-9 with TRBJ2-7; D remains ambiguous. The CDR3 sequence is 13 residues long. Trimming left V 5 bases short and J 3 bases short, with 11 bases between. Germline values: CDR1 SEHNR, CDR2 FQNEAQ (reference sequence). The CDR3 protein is CASSPTLYYEQYF. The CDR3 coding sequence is TGTGCCAGCAGCCCGACACTTTACTACGAGCAGTACTTC. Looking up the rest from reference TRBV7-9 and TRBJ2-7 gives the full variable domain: DTGVSQNPRHKITKRGQNVTFRCDPISEHNRLYWYRQTLGQGPEFLTYFQNEAQLEKSRLLSDRFSAERPKGSFSTLEIQRTEQGDSAMYLCASSPTLYYEQYFGPGTRLTVT.